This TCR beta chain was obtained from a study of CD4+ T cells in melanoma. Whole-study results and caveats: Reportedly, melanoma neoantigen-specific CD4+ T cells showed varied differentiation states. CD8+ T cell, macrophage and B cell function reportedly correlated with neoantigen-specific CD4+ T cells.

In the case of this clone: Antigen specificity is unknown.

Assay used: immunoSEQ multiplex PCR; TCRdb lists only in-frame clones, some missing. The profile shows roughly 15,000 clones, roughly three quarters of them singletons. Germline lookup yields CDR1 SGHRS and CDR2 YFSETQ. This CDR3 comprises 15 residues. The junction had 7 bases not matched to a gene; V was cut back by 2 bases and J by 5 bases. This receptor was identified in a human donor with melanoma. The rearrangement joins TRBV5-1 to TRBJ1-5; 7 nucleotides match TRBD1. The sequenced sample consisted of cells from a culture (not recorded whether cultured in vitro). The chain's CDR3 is CASSLSPGGDQPQHF. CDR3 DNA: TGCGCCAGCAGCTTATCACCAGGGGGAGATCAGCCCCAGCATTTT.